A single sample is the source of the 16 T cell receptor beta chains below, sequenced in a study of blood T cells in healthy people across ages. For the second PCR, which ran for about 7 to 11 cycles, a sample-barcoded 5' primer and a J-beta primer mix were used. From the 5' RACE reads, TCRdb called clonotypes with MiXCR, one entry per CDR3 protein. The repertoire consists of hundreds of thousands of distinct CDR3 sequences, with around 62% occurring once and the leading ten covering roughly 26%. The sequenced sample consisted of blood. The receptor set was obtained from a man aged 30 to 45 in good health.

The rearrangement links TRBV20-1 to TRBJ1-2; D call uncertain. This CDR3 is built from 13 residues. Germline V gene sequence: CDR1 DFQATT, CDR2 SNEGSKA (reference sequence). V lost 5 bases, J lost 0 bases, and 10 bases lay in between. This chain's CDR3 is CSASRLTNYGYTF. In DNA, the CDR3 is TGCAGTGCTTCCCGACTCACTAACTATGGCTACACCTTC.

V usage is TRBV10-3 and J usage is TRBJ2-3; TRBD2 aligns across 10 bases. CDR1 is ENHRY and CDR2 is SYGVKD in the germline V gene. The CDR3 runs 16 residues. V trimming: 4 bases; J trimming: 1 base; junction bases outside the gene matches: 5. The CDR3 coding sequence is TGTGCCATCAGTGGAGGACTAGCGGAGGGCACAGATACGCAGTATTTT. Protein sequence: CAISGGLAEGTDTQYF.

This clonotype occurred a few times. The chain combines TRBV5-1 with TRBJ2-7; D possibly uses TRBD1 or TRBD2 (5 bases each). This CDR3 is built from 15 residues. V was pared by 4 bases and J by 1 base, with 15 bases between. Germline V gene data show CDR1 as SGHRS and CDR2 as YFSETQ. The DNA of the CDR3 is TGCGCCAGCAGCCCAGATGGGACGTCTTCCTACGAGCAGTACTTC. This codes for CASSPDGTSSYEQYF.

CDR3 in amino acids: CASSQAAVGSIQYF. As DNA, the CDR3 is TGTGCCAGCAGCCAAGCCGCTGTTGGGAGCATTCAGTACTTC. V and J are TRBV4-2 and TRBJ2-4, with D perhaps TRBD2 (5 bases). V lost 1 base, J lost 9 bases, and 13 bases lay in between. Germline loops: CDR1 LGHNA, CDR2 YNFKEQ. This CDR3 contains 14 residues.

This rearrangement joins TRBV29-1 to TRBJ1-2; no definite D call. Per the germline V gene, CDR1 is SQVTM and CDR2 is ANQGSEA. Deletions cut 1 base from V and 4 bases from J, with 10 bases between. This CDR3 is 13 amino acids long. The CDR3 DNA is TGCAGCGTTGAAGGGGAGAGCTCCTATGGCTACACCTTC. It specifies CSVEGESSYGYTF.

The V call is TRBV12-3 or TRBV12-4, the J call TRBJ2-7; 9 bases map to TRBD1. Trimming at V came to 6 bases and at J to 2 bases, leaving 8 bases not matched to a gene. This CDR3 contains 15 residues. CDR3 region: CASSPNDRGTYEQYF. DNA for the CDR3: TGTGCCAGCAGCCCAAACGACAGGGGGACCTACGAGCAGTACTTC.

The chain couples TRBV5-5 to TRBJ2-7; maybe TRBD2 (5 bases). The J call may be wrong; the DNA end is better matched by TRBJ2-5. The CDR3 loop spans 16 amino acids. The germline V gene encodes CDR1 SGHKS and CDR2 YYEKEE (reference sequence). DNA of the CDR3: TGTGCCAGCAGCTTGGTAGCTAGCTTGCGACAAGAGACCCAGTACTTC. It yields the protein CASSLVASLRQETQYF.

The gene calls are TRBV6-5 and TRBJ2-7; 7 bases are a match to TRBD2. V was pared by 7 bases and J by 4 bases, with 16 bases of the junction left unmatched. The CDR3 totals 16 residues. Per germline, CDR1 MNHEY and CDR2 SVGAGI. The CDR3 region has the DNA TGTGCCAGCAAGCTGACTAGCAACCTGGCGAGATACGAGCAGTACTTC. It codes for CASKLTSNLARYEQYF.

This clonotype was counted between two and nine times. The chain combines TRBV4-3 with TRBJ2-7, with 8 bases matching TRBD2. From germline, CDR1 is LGHNA and CDR2 YSLEER. The CDR3 length is 15 residues. V gave up 1 base and J gave up 2 bases; unmatched junction bases: 4. DNA for the CDR3: TGCGCCAGCAGCCAAGGTCCAGCGGGGGCCTACGAGCAGTACTTC. Amino acid sequence: CASSQGPAGAYEQYF.

In nucleotides, the CDR3 is TGCAGTGCTAGTAATAGTCAGCTAGCGGGGAGGTCAGATACGCAGTATTTT. The encoded protein is CSASNSQLAGRSDTQYF. The chain couples TRBV20-1 to TRBJ2-3; TRBD2 matches at 9 bases. CDR1 and CDR2 (germline): DFQATT, SNEGSKA (reference sequence). V dropped 3 bases and J dropped 4; count of bases not matched to a gene: 14. CDR3 size: 17 residues.

This chain connects TRBV6-5 to TRBJ2-4; 10 bases are shared with TRBD1. The germline gives CDR1 MNHEY, CDR2 SVGAGI. J gave up 1 base and V 6 bases, and 3 bases lay outside the gene matches. The CDR3 extends over 15 amino acids. Here the CDR3 reads CASSPGQGAKNIQYF. The DNA for the CDR3 is TGTGCCAGCAGCCCGGGACAGGGGGCCAAAAACATTCAGTACTTC.

V is TRBV20-1 and J is TRBJ2-7; D is perhaps TRBD2 (5 bases). Per germline, CDR1 DFQATT and CDR2 SNEGSKA (reference sequence). The CDR3 covers 12 residues. V was clipped by 0 bases and J by 3 bases, with 6 bases between them. The CDR3 is CSARERDYEQYF. Written as DNA, the CDR3 is TGCAGTGCTAGAGAGAGGGACTACGAGCAGTACTTC.

This chain uses TRBV24-1 with TRBJ2-5; D is unclear. This CDR3 spans 16 amino acids. Between the trimmed V and J ends, which lost 3 bases and 5 bases, there was a span of 18 bases. CDR1 and CDR2 (germline): KGHDR, SFDVKD. In nucleotides, the CDR3 is TGTGCCACCAGTGATCTGGGCAGTCAAGGGTGGGAGACCCAGTACTTC. This gives the protein CATSDLGSQGWETQYF.

The rearrangement links TRBV7-9 to TRBJ1-5; D gene uncertain. Germline V CDR1 and CDR2: SEHNR, FQNEAQ (reference sequence). Trimming shortened V by 5 bases and J by 2 bases, and 10 bases separated the two germline ends. This CDR3 contains 14 residues. CDR3: CASSPLTRNQPQHF. The CDR3, as DNA: TGTGCCAGCAGCCCCCTTACTCGCAATCAGCCCCAGCATTTT.

The J gene is TRBJ2-6, the V gene TRBV7-9; the D gene is possibly TRBD1 (6 bases). With 5 bases removed from V and 2 bases from J, the gap between germline ends came to 10 bases. Germline lookup yields CDR1 SEHNR and CDR2 FQNEAQ (reference sequence). The CDR3 is made up of 15 amino acids. The CDR3 reads CASSQQGPGANVLTF. CDR3 sequence (DNA): TGTGCCAGCAGCCAACAGGGTCCTGGGGCCAACGTCCTGACTTTC.

The chain links TRBV15 to TRBJ2-5; 9 bases match TRBD2. This CDR3 region has 16 residues. The ends lost 5 bases at V and 2 bases at J; junction bases unmatched: 9. In germline, CDR1 is LNHNV, CDR2 YYDKDF (reference sequence). As DNA, the CDR3 is TGTGCCACCAGCGCTTATGGGACTAGCAAACAAGAGACCCAGTACTTC. It specifies CATSAYGTSKQETQYF.